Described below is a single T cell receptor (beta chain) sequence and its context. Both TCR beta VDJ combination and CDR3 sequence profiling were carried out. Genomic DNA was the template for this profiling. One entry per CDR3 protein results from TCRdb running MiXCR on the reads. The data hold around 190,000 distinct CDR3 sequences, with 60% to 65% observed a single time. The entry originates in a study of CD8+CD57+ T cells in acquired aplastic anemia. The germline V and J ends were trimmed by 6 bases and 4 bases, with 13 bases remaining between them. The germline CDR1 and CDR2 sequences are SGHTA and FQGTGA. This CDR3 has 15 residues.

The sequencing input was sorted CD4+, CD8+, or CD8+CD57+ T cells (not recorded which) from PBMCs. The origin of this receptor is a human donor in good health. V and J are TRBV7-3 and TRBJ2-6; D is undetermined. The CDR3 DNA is TGTGCCAGCAGTGGTCTTACTCCCGGGGCCAACGTCCTGACTTTC. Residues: CASSGLTPGANVLTF.